These T cell receptor beta chains were read from a single sample in a study of radiotherapy plus CTLA-4 blockade in lung cancer. Repertoires were generated with immunoSEQ multiplex PCR, while TCRdb's copy carries only in-frame clones and drops some. This table has 55,000 to 80,000 clones, around nine tenths appearing once. The sample consisted of peripheral blood, taken from a patient treated with radiotherapy plus ipilimumab. Receptor source: a human donor with non-small cell lung cancer that progressed on radiotherapy plus ipilimumab. Both conserved end residues are part of each CDR3. Each record gives: D gene, clone size, J gene, V gene, CDR3 DNA, CDR3 protein. The D gene is left open where the match is weak. Only some rows state a clone size, as once, few, many or a class for expanded clones.

d_gene: .; abundance: .; j_gene: TRBJ2-2; v_gene: TRBV10-2; CDR3nt: TGCGCCAGCAGTGACCGGAGGCCAAACACCGGGGAGCTGTTTTTT; CDR3aa: CASSDRRPNTGELFF
d_gene: TRBD1; abundance: .; j_gene: TRBJ1-1; v_gene: TRBV29-1; CDR3nt: TGCAGCGTAGCGAACAGGGGAGGAGCTTTCTTT; CDR3aa: CSVANRGGAFF
d_gene: .; abundance: .; j_gene: TRBJ2-3; v_gene: TRBV20-1; CDR3nt: TGCAGTGCTAGTACAAGGGCCACGCAGTATTTT; CDR3aa: CSASTRATQYF
d_gene: .; abundance: .; j_gene: TRBJ2-5; v_gene: TRBV7-7; CDR3nt: TGTGCTAGCAGCTTAACGGTCCAGGGGCTGGAGACCCAGTACTTC; CDR3aa: CASSLTVQGLETQYF
d_gene: .; abundance: .; j_gene: TRBJ1-6; v_gene: TRBV4-1; CDR3nt: TGCGCCAGCAGCCAAGATAGGGTAGTTAATTCACCCCTCCACTTT; CDR3aa: CASSQDRVVNSPLHF
d_gene: .; abundance: .; j_gene: TRBJ1-5; v_gene: TRBV7-2; CDR3nt: TGTGCCAGCAGCTTAGCAGGTAGCAATCAGCCCCAGCATTTT; CDR3aa: CASSLAGSNQPQHF
d_gene: .; abundance: .; j_gene: TRBJ1-1; v_gene: TRBV5-6; CDR3nt: TGTGCCAGCAGCCCGCTCCGGGGTAAAGACACTGAAGCTTTCTTT; CDR3aa: CASSPLRGKDTEAFF
d_gene: .; abundance: .; j_gene: TRBJ2-7; v_gene: TRBV10-2; CDR3nt: TGCGCCAGCAGTGAGTCGATTGGTAGGGGAGACTACGAGCAGTACTTC; CDR3aa: CASSESIGRGDYEQYF
d_gene: .; abundance: .; j_gene: TRBJ2-7; v_gene: TRBV30; CDR3nt: TGTGCCTGGAGTACCCCATTCGGGAGCTCCTACGAGCAGTACTTC; CDR3aa: CAWSTPFGSSYEQYF
d_gene: .; abundance: .; j_gene: TRBJ1-4; v_gene: TRBV7-9; CDR3nt: TGTGCCAGCAGCTCACGCCCGAGTGGGGGAAAACTGTTTTTT; CDR3aa: CASSSRPSGGKLFF
d_gene: TRBD1; abundance: .; j_gene: TRBJ2-1; v_gene: TRBV4-1; CDR3nt: TGCGCCAGCAGCCAAGATAAGGGGGCAAACAATGAGCAGTTCTTC; CDR3aa: CASSQDKGANNEQFF
d_gene: .; abundance: .; j_gene: TRBJ1-5; v_gene: TRBV6-6; CDR3nt: TGTGCCAGCAAAAAAAACCCCTTAAGGGGCAATCAGCCCCAGCATTTT; CDR3aa: CASKKNPLRGNQPQHF
d_gene: .; abundance: .; j_gene: TRBJ1-4; v_gene: TRBV6-1; CDR3nt: TGTGCCAGCAGTGAATTCCAGTCGGCAACTAATGAAAAACTGTTTTTT; CDR3aa: CASSEFQSATNEKLFF
d_gene: .; abundance: .; j_gene: TRBJ2-1; v_gene: TRBV11-2; CDR3nt: TGTGCCAGCAGCTTAGATCGGGGGCGCGTCAATGAGCAGTTCTTC; CDR3aa: CASSLDRGRVNEQFF
d_gene: .; abundance: .; j_gene: TRBJ2-3; v_gene: TRBV5-6; CDR3nt: TGTGCCAGCATCCCCGGAAGAGGTGGGAAAGGAGATACGCAGTATTTT; CDR3aa: CASIPGRGGKGDTQYF
d_gene: .; abundance: .; j_gene: TRBJ1-1; v_gene: TRBV12-2; CDR3nt: TGTGCAAGTCGCCTATGTCCCGGGGGTAAGGATGATGAAGCTTTCTTT; CDR3aa: CASRLCPGGKDDEAFF
d_gene: .; abundance: .; j_gene: TRBJ1-1; v_gene: TRBV11-2; CDR3nt: TGTGCCAGCAGCTTAGCGTATCGGTCGAACACTGAAGCTTTCTTT; CDR3aa: CASSLAYRSNTEAFF
d_gene: .; abundance: .; j_gene: TRBJ2-1; v_gene: TRBV11-2; CDR3nt: TGTGCCAGCAGCCCCCCCCTTGCGGGGATCTACAATGAGCAGTTCTTC; CDR3aa: CASSPPLAGIYNEQFF
d_gene: .; abundance: .; j_gene: TRBJ1-4; v_gene: TRBV5-1; CDR3nt: TGCGCCAGCAGCTTGGGGACATACAGGACTAATGAAAAACTGTTTTTT; CDR3aa: CASSLGTYRTNEKLFF
d_gene: TRBD2; abundance: few; j_gene: TRBJ2-3; v_gene: TRBV6-1; CDR3nt: TGTGCCAGCAGTGAAGAGATAGCGGGAGGGCTAACAGATACGCAGTATTTT; CDR3aa: CASSEEIAGGLTDTQYF
d_gene: .; abundance: once; j_gene: TRBJ2-3; v_gene: TRBV5-1; CDR3nt: TGCGCCAGCAGCTTGGCCGCTAATCAAGGGGATACGCAGTATTTT; CDR3aa: CASSLAANQGDTQYF
d_gene: TRBD2; abundance: .; j_gene: TRBJ2-5; v_gene: TRBV6-6; CDR3nt: TGTGCCAGCAGTCAGGGACTAGCGGGAGAGACCCAGTACTTC; CDR3aa: CASSQGLAGETQYF
d_gene: TRBD2; abundance: .; j_gene: TRBJ2-1; v_gene: TRBV6-5; CDR3nt: TGTGCCAGCAGTACGGGACTAGCGGGAGGAGATGAGCAGTTCTTC; CDR3aa: CASSTGLAGGDEQFF
d_gene: TRBD1; abundance: few; j_gene: TRBJ1-2; v_gene: TRBV28; CDR3nt: TGTGCCAGCAGACGACAGGGGGCGAGAGGCTACACCTTC; CDR3aa: CASRRQGARGYTF
d_gene: TRBD1; abundance: .; j_gene: TRBJ1-3; v_gene: TRBV7-9; CDR3nt: TGTGCCAGCAGCCGTCCCCCAGGACAGGGGTCTGGAAACACCATATATTTT; CDR3aa: CASSRPPGQGSGNTIYF
d_gene: .; abundance: .; j_gene: TRBJ1-2; v_gene: TRBV19; CDR3nt: TGTGCCAGTAGCACAGGGACACCCGCTCTCTATGGCTACACCTTC; CDR3aa: CASSTGTPALYGYTF
d_gene: TRBD2; abundance: few; j_gene: TRBJ2-3; v_gene: TRBV15; CDR3nt: TGTGCCACCAGCATTATGCGGGAGGGCGCAGATACGCAGTATTTT; CDR3aa: CATSIMREGADTQYF
d_gene: .; abundance: .; j_gene: TRBJ1-1; v_gene: TRBV5-1; CDR3nt: TGCGCCAGCAGCTTGGAAGGCGCCCCGGCTTTCTTT; CDR3aa: CASSLEGAPAFF
d_gene: TRBD2; abundance: .; j_gene: TRBJ2-6; v_gene: TRBV5-1; CDR3nt: TGCGCCAGCAGCTCCTCCCCTAGCGGCTCTGGGGCCAACGTCCTGACTTTC; CDR3aa: CASSSSPSGSGANVLTF
d_gene: TRBD1; abundance: .; j_gene: TRBJ2-7; v_gene: TRBV6-5; CDR3nt: TGTGCCAGCAAAGGGGGCTACTACGAGCAGTACTTC; CDR3aa: CASKGGYYEQYF
d_gene: .; abundance: .; j_gene: TRBJ2-7; v_gene: TRBV18; CDR3nt: TGTGCCAGCTCAGGGGCAGGGGGGGACTACGAGCAGTACTTC; CDR3aa: CASSGAGGDYEQYF
d_gene: .; abundance: .; j_gene: TRBJ1-2; v_gene: TRBV5-4; CDR3nt: TGTGCCAGCAGCTTTAGGGGAGAATATGGCTACACCTTC; CDR3aa: CASSFRGEYGYTF
d_gene: TRBD1; abundance: once; j_gene: TRBJ1-2; v_gene: TRBV30; CDR3nt: TGTGCCTGGTGGGAGGACAGGGTCTATGGCTACACCTTC; CDR3aa: CAWWEDRVYGYTF
d_gene: .; abundance: .; j_gene: TRBJ2-4; v_gene: TRBV19; CDR3nt: TGTGCCAGTAGGGCCGACAGTGGAGCCAAAAACATTCAGTACTTC; CDR3aa: CASRADSGAKNIQYF
d_gene: TRBD2; abundance: .; j_gene: TRBJ2-7; v_gene: TRBV6-1; CDR3nt: TGTGCCAGCAGTGGGCTAGCGGGACCCGGAACCTACGAGCAGTACTTC; CDR3aa: CASSGLAGPGTYEQYF
d_gene: TRBD2; abundance: .; j_gene: TRBJ2-1; v_gene: TRBV4-2; CDR3nt: TGTGCCAGCAGCCAAGATACGACTAGCGGGAGTTACAATGAGCAGTTCTTC; CDR3aa: CASSQDTTSGSYNEQFF
d_gene: .; abundance: many; j_gene: TRBJ2-2; v_gene: TRBV6-4; CDR3nt: TGTGCCAGCAGTGGGGACGACACCGGGGAGCTGTTTTTT; CDR3aa: CASSGDDTGELFF
d_gene: .; abundance: .; j_gene: TRBJ2-1; v_gene: TRBV5-1; CDR3nt: TGCGCCAGCAGGAATACCGGACCTCGCAAGGAGCAGTTCTTC; CDR3aa: CASRNTGPRKEQFF
d_gene: .; abundance: once; j_gene: TRBJ1-1; v_gene: TRBV19; CDR3nt: TGTGCCAGTAGCAACACAGGAGACACGAACACTGAAGCTTTCTTT; CDR3aa: CASSNTGDTNTEAFF
d_gene: TRBD2; abundance: .; j_gene: TRBJ2-3; v_gene: TRBV9; CDR3nt: TGTGCCAGCAGCTTCCGAGCGCTAGCGGGAGGGCCGCATACGCAGTATTTT; CDR3aa: CASSFRALAGGPHTQYF
d_gene: .; abundance: few; j_gene: TRBJ2-7; v_gene: TRBV6-1; CDR3nt: TGTGCCAGCAGTAACCTTCAGGGTGATTATGACGAGCAGTACTTC; CDR3aa: CASSNLQGDYDEQYF
d_gene: .; abundance: .; j_gene: TRBJ2-1; v_gene: TRBV5-4; CDR3nt: TGTGCCAGCAGCCCGGGTGTCGGGGGCCTAGCGGACAATGAGCAGTTCTTC; CDR3aa: CASSPGVGGLADNEQFF
d_gene: .; abundance: .; j_gene: TRBJ1-5; v_gene: TRBV5-1; CDR3nt: TGCGCCAGCAGCTTAGGGGGATCCAATCAGCCCCAGCATTTT; CDR3aa: CASSLGGSNQPQHF
d_gene: .; abundance: .; j_gene: TRBJ1-2; v_gene: TRBV11-2; CDR3nt: TGTGCCAGCAGCTTACCCGGGGGCTATGGCTACACCTTC; CDR3aa: CASSLPGGYGYTF
d_gene: .; abundance: .; j_gene: TRBJ1-1; v_gene: TRBV6-1; CDR3nt: TGTGCCAGCAGTTATCGGGCCCGAGGCACTGAAGCTTTCTTT; CDR3aa: CASSYRARGTEAFF
d_gene: .; abundance: .; j_gene: TRBJ1-5; v_gene: TRBV2; CDR3nt: TGTGCCAGCAGTCCCAGGGGCGGGCTCGGCCAGCCCCAGCATTTT; CDR3aa: CASSPRGGLGQPQHF
d_gene: .; abundance: .; j_gene: TRBJ2-2; v_gene: TRBV28; CDR3nt: TGTGCCACCACCTCCTTATGGGGGGTGGGACTCACCGGGGAGCTGTTTTTT; CDR3aa: CATTSLWGVGLTGELFF
d_gene: .; abundance: .; j_gene: TRBJ2-5; v_gene: TRBV9; CDR3nt: TGTGCCAGCAGCGTAGGCGTGTCGGGAAAAGAGACCCAGTACTTC; CDR3aa: CASSVGVSGKETQYF
d_gene: .; abundance: .; j_gene: TRBJ1-2; v_gene: TRBV27; CDR3nt: TGTGCCAGCAGTGGGGGAGAGTATCCCTATGGCTACACCTTC; CDR3aa: CASSGGEYPYGYTF
d_gene: .; abundance: .; j_gene: TRBJ2-7; v_gene: TRBV6-5; CDR3nt: TGTGCCAGCAGCCGGCGGGGACCAGGCTACGAGCAGTACTTC; CDR3aa: CASSRRGPGYEQYF
d_gene: .; abundance: .; j_gene: TRBJ2-4; v_gene: TRBV5-4; CDR3nt: TGTGCCAGCAGCCCAAGCTTGGGTGCAGGGGTGGGAAACATTCAGTACTTC; CDR3aa: CASSPSLGAGVGNIQYF
d_gene: TRBD1; abundance: .; j_gene: TRBJ1-5; v_gene: TRBV7-2; CDR3nt: TGTGCCAGCAGCTTGGCAGGGGGGTACAATCAGCCCCAGCATTTT; CDR3aa: CASSLAGGYNQPQHF